This entry lists 15 T cell receptor beta chains sequenced from one sample in a study of blood T cell repertoires in COVID-19. Sequenced by immunoSEQ multiplex PCR; TCRdb stores in-frame clones only, minus some. The sample includes around 25,000 clones, 90% of them seen just once. Sequenced: peripheral blood. The source of these receptors is a woman aged 60 to 75 with active COVID-19.

The chain uses TRBV28 and TRBJ2-1; weak D call: TRBD1 (9 bases). Germline CDR1 reads MDHEN; CDR2 reads SYDVKM. The ends were cut back, 5 bases at V and 4 bases at J, with 18 bases in the middle. This CDR3 comprises 16 residues. The DNA for the CDR3 is TGTGCCAGCAGTAGGACAGGGGCGGGGGGTTACAATGAGCAGTTCTTC. Amino acid sequence: CASSRTGAGGYNEQFF.

J is TRBJ2-1 and V is TRBV11-2; TRBD2 is a possible D gene (5 bases). This CDR3 has 12 amino acids. Germline V gives CDR1 SGHAT, CDR2 FQNNGV. Deletions cut 5 bases from V and 12 bases from J, with 14 bases between. CDR3 bases: TGTGCCAGCAGCATAAATAATGGAGGGCAGTTCTTC. Translated, it gives CASSINNGGQFF.

V and J are TRBV6-5 and TRBJ2-3, with D perhaps TRBD2 (5 bases). The germline gives CDR1 MNHEY, CDR2 SVGAGI. Trimming stripped 2 bases from V and 8 bases from J, with 5 bases between. The CDR3 contains 11 residues. In DNA, the CDR3 is TGTGCCAGCAGTTACGCGGGTACGCAGTATTTT. This encodes CASSYAGTQYF.

The chain combines TRBV5-4 with TRBJ2-2; D might be TRBD1 (6 bases). In germline, CDR1 is SGHNT, CDR2 YYREEE (reference sequence). The CDR3 length is 16 residues. Trimming removed 0 bases at V and 6 bases at J, with 15 bases between. The CDR3 reads CASSLGGGVAPGELFF. In DNA form, the CDR3 reads TGTGCCAGCAGCTTGGGTGGGGGCGTTGCCCCCGGGGAGCTGTTTTTT.

The chain links TRBV27 to TRBJ2-2, with D perhaps TRBD2 (5 bases). The CDR3 sequence is 16 residues long. Trimming shortened V by 1 base and J by 0 bases, and 9 bases separated the two germline ends. Germline V CDR1 and CDR2: MNHEY, SMNVEV (reference sequence). CDR3 nucleotide sequence: TGTGCCAGCAGTTTATTCACGGGGACGAACACCGGGGAGCTGTTTTTT. It specifies CASSLFTGTNTGELFF.

This chain connects TRBV18 to TRBJ1-1; D perhaps matches TRBD1 (6 bases). The CDR3 length is 13 residues. V was shortened by 4 bases and J by 8 bases, with 14 bases between the two germline ends. The germline gives CDR1 KGHSH, CDR2 LQKENI. This chain's CDR3 is CASSQGGGKEAFF. CDR3 sequence (DNA): TGTGCCAGCTCACAAGGGGGAGGGAAAGAAGCTTTCTTT.

The V and J genes are TRBV7-3 and TRBJ2-3; possible D gene TRBD1, 5 bases. Germline CDR1 reads SGHTA; CDR2 reads FQGTGA. There are 17 residues in the CDR3. V gave up 5 bases and J gave up 0 bases, with 18 bases separating them. DNA for the CDR3: TGTGCCAGCAGCGCCCAGGCAGGGTTACCTAGCACAGATACGCAGTATTTT. It codes for CASSAQAGLPSTDTQYF.

The chain employs TRBV19 and TRBJ2-2; 7 bases are a match to TRBD1. V dropped 6 bases and J dropped 2; count of bases not matched to a gene: 6. Germline V lookup: CDR1 LNHDA, CDR2 SQIVND (reference sequence). The CDR3 totals 15 residues. CDR3 loop: CASRDRRKNTGELFF. CDR3 bases: TGTGCCAGTAGGGACAGGAGAAAAAACACCGGGGAGCTGTTTTTT.

The chain employs TRBV27 and TRBJ1-5; 7 bases map to TRBD1. Germline-derived CDR1 and CDR2 are MNHEY and SMNVEV (reference sequence). V shed 5 bases and J 0 bases; nucleotides not matched to a gene: 4. The CDR3 runs 15 residues. The CDR3, as DNA: TGTGCCAGCAGTCGACAGGGTTATAGCAATCAGCCCCAGCATTTT. Protein product: CASSRQGYSNQPQHF.

This sequence joins TRBV6-2 or TRBV6-3 and TRBJ2-3, with 7 bases identical to TRBD1. The germline V gene has CDR1 MNHEY and CDR2 SVGEGT. The J segment lost 1 base and the V segment lost 6 bases, leaving 7 bases of the junction unmatched. The CDR3 consists of 15 residues. In DNA form, the CDR3 reads TGTGCCAGCAGCGAACAGGGGTTTCGCACAGATACGCAGTATTTT. Protein product: CASSEQGFRTDTQYF.

CDR3 in amino acids: CASSYSILAGANTGELFF. The CDR3 coding sequence is TGTGCCAGCAGTTACTCGATACTAGCGGGAGCGAACACCGGGGAGCTGTTTTTT. The chain uses TRBV6-2 or TRBV6-3 and TRBJ2-2, with 11 bases fitting TRBD2. V shed 0 bases and J 0 bases; nucleotides not matched to a gene: 3. Germline CDR1 MNHEY, CDR2 SVGEGT. The CDR3 sequence is 18 residues long.

CDR3 protein: CASSVNTEAFF. CDR3 bases: TGTGCCAGCTCAGTGAACACTGAAGCTTTCTTT. The V call is TRBV25-1, the J call TRBJ1-1; no clear D. Germline loops: CDR1 MGHDK, CDR2 SYGVNS. The germline V and J ends were trimmed by 8 bases and 0 bases, with 4 bases remaining between them. There are 11 residues in the CDR3.

The chain combines TRBV5-6 with TRBJ2-5, with D perhaps TRBD1 (6 bases). The CDR3 loop spans 13 amino acids. The V and J ends lost 3 bases and 2 bases respectively, with 8 bases between them. The germline CDR1 and CDR2 sequences are SGHDT and YYEEEE. The CDR3 region is CASSWQGQETQYF. The CDR3 DNA reads as TGTGCCAGCAGCTGGCAGGGGCAAGAGACCCAGTACTTC.

The CDR3 bases are TGCGCCAGCAGCTTGGCCTACCCCGGAGCATTGAACACTGAAGCTTTCTTT. It is translated as CASSLAYPGALNTEAFF. The rearrangement uses TRBV5-1 and TRBJ1-1, with D unclear. The ends were cut back, 0 bases at V and 0 bases at J, with 15 bases in the middle. This CDR3 is built from 17 residues. Germline values: CDR1 SGHRS, CDR2 YFSETQ.

The rearrangement joins TRBV7-2 to TRBJ2-3; maybe TRBD1 (5 bases). V was cut by 3 bases and J by 4 bases, with 14 bases left in between. CDR3 size: 15 residues. Per germline, CDR1 SGHTA and CDR2 FQGNSA. The CDR3 DNA reads TGTGCCAGCAGCTTCCGAGGACACCGGGCAGATACGCAGTATTTT. As protein: CASSFRGHRADTQYF.